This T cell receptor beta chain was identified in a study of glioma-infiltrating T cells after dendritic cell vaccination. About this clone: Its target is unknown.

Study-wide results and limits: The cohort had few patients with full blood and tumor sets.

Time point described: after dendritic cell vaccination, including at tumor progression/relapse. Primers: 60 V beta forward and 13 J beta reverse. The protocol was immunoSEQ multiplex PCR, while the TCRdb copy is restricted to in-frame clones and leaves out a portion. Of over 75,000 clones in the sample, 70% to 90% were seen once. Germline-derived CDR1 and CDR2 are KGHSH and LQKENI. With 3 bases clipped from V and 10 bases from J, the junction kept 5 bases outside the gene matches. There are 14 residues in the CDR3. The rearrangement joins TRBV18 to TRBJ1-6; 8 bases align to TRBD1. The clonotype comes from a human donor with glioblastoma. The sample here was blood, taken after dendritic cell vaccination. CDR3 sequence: CASSPQDRDSPLHF. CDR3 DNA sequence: TGTGCCAGCTCACCCCAGGACAGGGACTCACCCCTCCACTTT.